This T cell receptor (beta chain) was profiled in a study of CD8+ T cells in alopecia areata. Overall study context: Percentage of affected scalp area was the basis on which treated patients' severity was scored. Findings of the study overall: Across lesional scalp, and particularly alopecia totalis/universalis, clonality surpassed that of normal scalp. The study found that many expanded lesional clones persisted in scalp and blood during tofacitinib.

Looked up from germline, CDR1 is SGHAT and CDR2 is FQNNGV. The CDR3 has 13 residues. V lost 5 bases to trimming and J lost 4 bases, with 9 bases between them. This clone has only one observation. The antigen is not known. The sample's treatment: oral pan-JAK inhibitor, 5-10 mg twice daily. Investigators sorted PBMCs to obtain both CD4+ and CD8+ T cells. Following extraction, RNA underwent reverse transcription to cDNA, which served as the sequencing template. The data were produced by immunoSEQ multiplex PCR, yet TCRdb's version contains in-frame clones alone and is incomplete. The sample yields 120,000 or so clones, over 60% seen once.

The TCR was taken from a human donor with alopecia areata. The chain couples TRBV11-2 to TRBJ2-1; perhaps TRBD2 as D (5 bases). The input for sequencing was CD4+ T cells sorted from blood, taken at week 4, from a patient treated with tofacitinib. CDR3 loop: CASSAGLYNEQFF. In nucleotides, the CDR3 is TGTGCCAGCAGCGCCGGACTGTACAATGAGCAGTTCTTC.